This entry is about one TCR beta chain. As yet, its antigen is unknown. The sample is drawn from a study of shared clonotypes between healthy human individuals. The overall study: CD4 naive cells filled three plates per donor, CD4 memory three, CD8 naive two and CD8 memory one. Study conclusions and caveats: When compared with the clonotypes that were shared by all four sorted-subset donors, the non-shared clonotypes turned out to have lower generation probabilities.

The data were produced by immunoSEQ multiplex PCR, yet TCRdb's version contains in-frame clones alone and is incomplete. The data hold roughly 1,800,000 clones, with approximately 94% observed a single time. Naive CD8 cells lacked CD45RO and underwent positive selection for CCR7, leaving out terminally differentiated effector memory CD45RA+ cells. This TCR was sampled from a man aged 18 to 29 in good health. Input material: naive CD8+ T cells sorted from blood.

The CDR3 DNA reads TGTGCCAGCAGCCGACAGGCCATCTACGAGCAGTACTTC. Its translation: CASSRQAIYEQYF. The rearrangement joins TRBV7-8 to TRBJ2-7; tentatively, D is TRBD1 (6 bases). Germline assignment: CDR1 SGHVS and CDR2 FQNEAQ. The CDR3 consists of 13 residues. Deletions cut 5 bases from V and 3 bases from J, with 11 bases between.